The text below deals with one TCR beta chain. As yet, its antigen is unknown. This sample was taken from a study of cytomegalovirus exposure and HLA in healthy donors. Broader study findings: There were several of the most significant clusters that appeared linked to common viral pathogens in a later analysis.

Germline CDR1 LNHNV, CDR2 YYDKDF (reference sequence). CDR3 size: 16 residues. V gave up 2 bases and J gave up 7 bases; unmatched junction bases: 9. 13 Jbeta primers and 60 Vbeta primers were used for the PCR. Clones were read by immunoSEQ multiplex PCR, and TCRdb kept only the in-frame ones, dropping some. Among roughly 200,000 clones listed, around three quarters were seen once. Sample: PBMCs. This sequence originates from a woman in her 30s in good health and CMV-seropositive. The V gene is TRBV15, the J gene TRBJ2-2; 8 bases fit TRBD2. The CDR3 loop reads CATSRPSGGRNGELFF. CDR3 coding DNA: TGTGCCACCAGCAGACCTTCGGGGGGGAGGAACGGGGAGCTGTTTTTT.